This passage covers 10 T cell receptor beta chains from one sample sequenced in a study of tumor-infiltrating lymphocytes in oesophageal squamous cell carcinoma. TCRdb reprocessed the PCR reads via MiXCR and lists one record per CDR3 protein. The sample includes roughly 12,000 distinct CDR3 sequences, under 55% of them seen just once. What was sequenced was normal esophageal tissue next to the tumor. The receptor source for this set is a male donor with esophageal squamous cell carcinoma.

This clonotype has a single count. This rearrangement joins TRBV28 to TRBJ2-5, with 8 bases lining up with TRBD1. The DNA matches TRBJ1-2 better at its end, which makes the J call doubtful. The germline V gene encodes CDR1 MDHEN and CDR2 SYDVKM. The CDR3 contains 12 residues. CDR3 in DNA: TGTGCCAGCAACAGGGGGACGCGCGGCTACACCTTC. Translation gives CASNRGTRGYTF.

The genes are TRBV7-2 and TRBJ2-1, with D perhaps given as TRBD1 or TRBD2 (7 bases each). The closer fit of TRBJ2-7 to the DNA end suggests the J call may be wrong. The germline V gene encodes CDR1 SGHTA and CDR2 FQGNSA. The CDR3 loop spans 16 amino acids. The DNA of the CDR3 is TGTGCCAGCAGGGCCAAGCCAGGGGGGGGAGGCTACGAGCAGTACTTC. It encodes CASRAKPGGGGYEQYF.

By frequency in the sample, this clonotype is medium-sized. CDR3 coding DNA: TGTGCCACCATATCGGGACTAGCCTCCTACAATGAGCAGTTCTTC. The encoded protein is CATISGLASYNEQFF. The chain couples TRBV6-1 to TRBJ2-1, with TRBD2 matching over 9 bases. The CDR3 is made up of 15 amino acids. Germline trimming cut 10 bases from V and 0 bases from J; bases unmatched to any gene: 7. CDR1 and CDR2 (germline): MNHNS, SASEGT.

The genes are TRBV12-3 or TRBV12-4 and TRBJ2-1; D perhaps matches TRBD2 (6 bases). The J call is doubtful: the DNA matches TRBJ2-7 better. This CDR3 comprises 12 residues. CDR3 protein: CASRLTGTRQYF. The CDR3 DNA reads as TGTGCCAGCAGACTAACCGGGACTCGGCAGTACTTC.

This clonotype is labeled as medium-sized. V gene TRBV7-6 combines with J gene TRBJ1-1; D is possibly TRBD1 (6 bases). Germline-derived CDR1 and CDR2 are SGHVS and FNYEAQ. V was cut by 2 bases and J by 6 bases, with 13 bases left in between. The CDR3 is 14 residues long. The DNA for the CDR3 is TGTGCCAGCAGCTTATTTACAGGGCACGCTGAAGCTTTCTTT. Translated: CASSLFTGHAEAFF.

This clonotype was observed a few times. V gene TRBV5-6 combines with J gene TRBJ2-3; 9 nucleotides line up with TRBD2. The germline V gene has CDR1 SGHDT and CDR2 YYEEEE. This CDR3 has 17 residues. J was trimmed by 3 bases and V by 1 base; bases with no gene match: 9. The DNA for the CDR3 is TGTGCCAGCAGCTTGTGGGGGGGCGGGAGGGCGACAGATACGCAGTATTTT. Residues: CASSLWGGGRATDTQYF.

The rearrangement uses TRBV11-2 and TRBJ1-5; D not certain. CDR1 is SGHAT and CDR2 is FQNNGV in the germline V gene. The CDR3 runs 13 residues. Trimming removed 8 bases from V and 5 bases from J, with 13 bases in between. The CDR3 here is CASSASADQPQHF. For the CDR3, the DNA is TGTGCCAGCTCTGCCTCAGCGGATCAGCCCCAGCATTTT.

This clonotype was seen repeatedly, ten times or more. This rearrangement joins TRBV11-2 to TRBJ1-2; D not certain. The CDR3 is 15 amino acids. Germline V gene sequence: CDR1 SGHAT, CDR2 FQNNGV. V dropped 5 bases and J dropped 7 bases, with 20 bases sitting between them. CDR3 sequence: CASSPAVPGIGGYTF. DNA for the CDR3: TGTGCCAGCAGCCCAGCCGTCCCCGGGATTGGTGGCTACACCTTC.

The gene calls are TRBV7-3 and TRBJ2-1; D call uncertain. Looked up from germline, CDR1 is SGHTA and CDR2 is FQGTGA. There are 14 residues in the CDR3. V was pared by 5 bases and J by 5 bases, with 13 bases between. The CDR3 nucleotides read TGTGCCAGCAGCGTGGGTCCCCATGACAATGAGCAGTTCTTC. Translation: CASSVGPHDNEQFF.

A remark on this clonotype: Germline and junction disagree at one end, which may indicate a read error. The chain uses TRBV4-1 and TRBJ2-5; 8 nucleotides align to TRBD2. The closer fit of TRBJ2-1 to the DNA end suggests the J call may be wrong. Germline V CDR1 and CDR2: MGHRA, YSYEKL. This CDR3 has 16 residues. Here the CDR3 reads CASSQVTGAGGDEQFF. DNA of the CDR3: TGTGCCAGCAGCCAAGTCACGGGCGCGGGGGGCGATGAGCAGTTCTTC.